This entry describes one T cell receptor beta chain. These data come from a study of blood T cell repertoires in COVID-19. Clones were sequenced by immunoSEQ multiplex PCR, and TCRdb holds only the in-frame ones, with some missing. The data show some 200,000 clones, roughly four fifths seen once. CDR3 size: 15 residues. The V gene end was trimmed by 4 bases and the J gene end by 0 bases; junction bases not matched to a gene: 5. CDR1 and CDR2 from the germline V gene are SGHKS and YYEKEE (reference sequence). The genes are TRBV5-5 and TRBJ1-1; 8 bases are a match to TRBD1. The sample consisted of peripheral blood. This clonotype was obtained from a woman in her thirties or forties with acute or convalescent COVID-19. The CDR3 region is CASSPWTGLNTEAFF. In DNA, the CDR3 is TGTGCCAGCAGCCCTTGGACAGGGCTGAACACTGAAGCTTTCTTT.